Many counts were recorded for the clone carrying this T cell receptor beta chain. Its antigen is not known. This sample was taken from a study of CD8 T cells in ankylosing spondylitis. General observations from the study: Clones that were linked to disease were CD8+ and were relatively rare in peripheral blood. Previous work reported some of these motif variants in the synovial fluid and blood of reactive arthritis. The authors reported significant enrichment of disease-linked clones in matched ankylosing spondylitis synovial fluid.

As the method for making TCR beta libraries, quantitative 5'-RACE with molecular barcodes was used. TCRdb recomputed calls from the 5' RACE reads with MiXCR, one row per CDR3 protein. The table has 290,000 or so distinct CDR3 sequences, about a fifth seen once. V was pared by 5 bases and J by 10 bases, with 8 bases of the junction left unmatched. CDR3 length equals 12 residues. Germline values: CDR1 DFQATT, CDR2 SNEGSKA (reference sequence). What was sequenced was blood, either unsorted or a sorted T cell fraction (not recorded which). The V and J genes are TRBV20-1 and TRBJ2-3, with TRBD1 identical over 8 bases. The clonotype originates from a female donor with ankylosing spondylitis or in good health (not recorded which). For the CDR3, the DNA is TGCAGTGCTCTAAGGACAGGGCTTGCGCAGTATTTT. Translation: CSALRTGLAQYF.